One and the same sample provided the 15 T cell receptor beta chains below, sequenced in a study of blood T cell repertoires in COVID-19. Sequencing was performed with immunoSEQ multiplex PCR; in TCRdb, only in-frame clones are kept and a portion is missing. The sample lists 250,000 to 350,000 clones, roughly 87% seen once, with about 6% in the top ten. Material for sequencing was PBMCs or T cells enriched from blood (not recorded which). The receptor set was obtained from a woman in her twenties or thirties who had recovered from COVID-19.

The chain combines TRBV30 with TRBJ1-2, with 8 bases that match TRBD1. CDR1 is GTSNPN and CDR2 is SVGIG in the germline V gene (reference sequence). Trimming cost V 0 bases and J 11 bases; bases outside gene matches: 17. CDR3 length: 16 amino acids. In DNA, the CDR3 is TGTGCCTGGAGTGTACGGTCAGGACAGGGTTTATCGGTGTACACCTTC. This codes for CAWSVRSGQGLSVYTF. Variable domain in full (rest from reference TRBV30 and TRBJ1-2): SQTIHQWPATLVQPVGSPLSLECTVEGTSNPNLYWYRQAAGRGLQLLFYSVGIGQISSEVPQNLSASRPQDRQFILSSKKLLLSDSGFYLCAWSVRSGQGLSVYTFGSGTRLTVV.

This CDR3 is CASSRRGGVRQTQYF. The CDR3 DNA is TGTGCCAGTAGCCGACGCGGCGGGGTTCGTCAGACCCAGTACTTC. This chain connects TRBV19 to TRBJ2-5; tentatively, D is TRBD2 (6 bases). CDR1 LNHDA and CDR2 SQIVND come from the germline V gene (reference sequence). CDR3 length: 15 residues. V was pared by 6 bases and J by 6 bases, with 20 bases between.

V and J are TRBV4-1 and TRBJ1-2; possibly TRBD1 for D (5 bases). CDR3 length: 15 amino acids. V was pared by 1 base and J by 0 bases, with 9 bases between. Germline V CDR1 and CDR2: MGHRA, YSYEKL. The CDR3 nucleotides are TGCGCCAGCAGCCAAGGGGGCGGTCCTAACTATGGCTACACCTTC. Translating gives CASSQGGGPNYGYTF.

Only a few counts were recorded for this clone. V usage is TRBV30 and J usage is TRBJ1-1; 7 positions agree with TRBD1. Germline CDR1 is GTSNPN and CDR2 is SVGIG (reference sequence). The CDR3 covers 12 residues. Trimming took 5 bases from V and 1 from J; bases not matched to a gene: 1. In DNA, the CDR3 is TGTGCCTGGGGGACAGCGAACACTGAAGCTTTCTTT. Translated: CAWGTANTEAFF.

The chain combines TRBV6-5 with TRBJ1-6; 7 bases line up with TRBD1. This CDR3 comprises 14 residues. With V trimmed by 6 bases and J by 7 bases, 6 bases remained unmatched. The germline V gene encodes CDR1 MNHEY and CDR2 SVGAGI. The CDR3 DNA is TGTGCCAGCAGGGAGAGGGGGCAAAATTCACCCCTCCACTTT. It yields the protein CASRERGQNSPLHF.

The chain joins TRBV3-1 (or the pseudogene TRBV3-2) to TRBJ2-2, with D possibly matching TRBD1 (6 bases). Trimming shortened V by 4 bases and J by 3 bases, and 9 bases separated the two germline ends. This CDR3 has 14 amino acids. Germline V lookup: CDR1 LGHDT, CDR2 YNNKEL (reference sequence). In DNA, the CDR3 is TGTGCCAGCAGCCGGGACACCTACACCGGGGAGCTGTTTTTT. This encodes CASSRDTYTGELFF.

Comments on this clone: Other DNA sequences in this specimen translate into the identical CDR3. The V and J genes are TRBV5-1 and TRBJ1-6; 7 bases line up with TRBD1. The CDR3 covers 15 residues. Germline CDR1 and CDR2: SGHRS and YFSETQ. J gave up 2 bases and V 4 bases, and 3 bases lay outside the gene matches. CDR3 in DNA: TGCGCCAGCAGCCCAGGGGGTGCCTATAATTCACCCCTCCACTTT. Translation: CASSPGGAYNSPLHF.

V gene TRBV27 combines with J gene TRBJ1-6; D unclear. The germline V and J ends were trimmed by 7 bases and 3 bases, with 16 bases remaining between them. This CDR3 has 16 amino acids. Germline CDR1 is MNHEY and CDR2 is SMNVEV (reference sequence). CDR3 in DNA: TGTGCCAGCACCCTAAGAGGAGGTGGCTATAATTCACCCCTCCACTTT. This sequence encodes CASTLRGGGYNSPLHF.

DNA for the CDR3: TGTGCCAGCATCCAACAGGGGGAGATACGCGGAAACACCATATATTTT. Amino acid sequence: CASIQQGEIRGNTIYF. The chain employs TRBV7-2 and TRBJ1-3; TRBD1 aligns across 8 bases. Per germline, CDR1 SGHTA and CDR2 FQGNSA. Trimming cost V 7 bases and J 4 bases; bases outside gene matches: 12. The CDR3 runs to 16 residues. Variable domain in full (rest from reference TRBV7-2 and TRBJ1-3): GAGVSQSPSNKVTEKGKDVELRCDPISGHTALYWYRQSLGQGLEFLIYFQGNSAPDKSGLPSDRFSAERTGGSVSTLTIQRTQQEDSAVYLCASIQQGEIRGNTIYFGEGSWLTVV.

The chain employs TRBV2 and TRBJ1-6; TRBD1 matches at 9 bases. This CDR3 comprises 17 residues. Germline trimming cut 3 bases from V and 6 bases from J; bases unmatched to any gene: 9. Germline CDR1 SNHLY, CDR2 FYNNEI. The CDR3: CASSDVTGGAFNSPLHF. In nucleotides, the CDR3 is TGTGCCAGCAGTGATGTAACAGGGGGCGCTTTTAATTCACCCCTCCACTTT.

The chain couples TRBV27 to TRBJ1-1; a possible D gene is TRBD1 (6 bases). V lost 5 bases and J 5 bases, leaving 15 bases between the germline ends. The germline gives CDR1 MNHEY, CDR2 SMNVEV (reference sequence). This CDR3 spans 14 amino acids. CDR3 residues: CASSHFRGGTEAFF. The CDR3, as DNA: TGTGCCAGCAGTCACTTCAGGGGAGGGACTGAAGCTTTCTTT.

The chain couples TRBV5-6 to TRBJ1-4; 9 bases agree with TRBD1. Germline trimming cut 5 bases from V and 8 bases from J; bases unmatched to any gene: 7. Germline V gene lookup returns CDR1 SGHDT and CDR2 YYEEEE. The CDR3 spans 14 residues. Here the CDR3 reads CASSPGQGGEKLFF. As DNA, the CDR3 is TGTGCCAGCAGTCCGGGACAGGGTGGCGAAAAACTGTTTTTT. The full variable domain, in which reference TRBV5-6 and TRBJ1-4 provide the parts outside the CDR3, is DAGVTQSPTHLIKTRGQQVTLRCSPKSGHDTVSWYQQALGQGPQFIFQYYEEEERQRGNFPDRFSGHQFPNYSSELNVNALLLGDSALYLCASSPGQGGEKLFFGSGTQLSVL.

CDR3 residues: CASSSGKDSGNTIYF. The CDR3 bases are TGTGCCAGCAGCTCGGGAAAAGACTCTGGAAACACCATATATTTT. V and J are TRBV7-9 and TRBJ1-3; unclear D gene. Trimming stripped 4 bases from V and 0 bases from J, with 10 bases between. Germline V lookup: CDR1 SEHNR, CDR2 FQNEAQ (reference sequence). The length of the CDR3 is 15 residues.

The chain links TRBV15 to TRBJ1-1; 9 nucleotides align to TRBD1. Germline-derived CDR1 and CDR2 are LNHNV and YYDKDF (reference sequence). The CDR3 loop spans 16 amino acids. V lost 1 base and J lost 1; bases outside the gene matches: 4. CDR3 region: CATSRVVGQGNTEAFF. DNA for the CDR3: TGTGCCACCAGCAGAGTGGTGGGACAGGGGAACACTGAAGCTTTCTTT.

The rearrangement joins TRBV3-1 (or the pseudogene TRBV3-2) to TRBJ2-6; D is undetermined. The CDR3 spans 17 residues. V was clipped by 1 base and J by 0 bases, with 10 bases between them. Germline V gives CDR1 LGHDT, CDR2 YNNKEL (reference sequence). The CDR3 loop is CASSQGSPFSGANVLTF. The CDR3 DNA follows: TGTGCCAGCAGCCAAGGTAGCCCGTTCTCTGGGGCCAACGTCCTGACTTTC.